Listed below are T cell receptor beta chains from one sample, sequenced in a study of shared clonotypes between healthy human individuals. Measured with immunoSEQ multiplex PCR; TCRdb has only the in-frame clones, and not every one. The table has under 600,000 clones, about 98% seen once. The material sequenced was naive CD8+ T cells sorted from blood. All receptors come from a man aged 25 to 45 in good health. Each CDR3 is given with its conserved first and last residue. D genes are given only for firm matches. A row's size may be missing; if present it is once, few, many or a size class.

TRBJ2-7	.	.	TRBV5-1	TGCGCCAGCAGGTTCGGAGGGGATCACCTCTACGAGCAGTACTTC	CASRFGGDHLYEQYF
TRBJ2-2	.	.	TRBV6-5	TGTGCCAGCAGTTACTCGTGGGCGACCGGGGAGCTGTTTTTT	CASSYSWATGELFF
TRBJ1-4	.	.	TRBV7-9	TGTGCCAGCAGCTCATCCCCGGGCAATGAAAAACTGTTTTTT	CASSSSPGNEKLFF
TRBJ2-1	.	TRBD2	TRBV29-1	TGCAGCGTTGTCGGACTAGCGGCAGGCTCCTACAATGAGCAGTTCTTC	CSVVGLAAGSYNEQFF
TRBJ2-5	.	.	TRBV4-3	TGCGCCAGCAGCCAAGATGGTAGGCCCCAAGAGACCCAGTACTTC	CASSQDGRPQETQYF
TRBJ2-1	.	TRBD1	TRBV6-5	TGTGCCAGCAGTTACTCGGCAGGGGGATTCAATGAGCAGTTCTTC	CASSYSAGGFNEQFF
TRBJ2-2	.	.	TRBV6-5	TGTGCCAGCAGTTACATGGGGCACACCGGGGAGCTGTTTTTT	CASSYMGHTGELFF
TRBJ2-2	.	.	TRBV29-1	TGCAGCGTTGAAATGGACTTCAACACCGGGGAGCTGTTTTTT	CSVEMDFNTGELFF
TRBJ2-3	once	TRBD2	TRBV5-4	TGTGCCAGCAGCCCGGCTAGCGGGAGATCTACAGATACGCAGTATTTT	CASSPASGRSTDTQYF
TRBJ2-7	.	TRBD2	TRBV4-1	TGCGCCAGCAGCCTAGCGGGAGAGTACGAGCAGTACTTC	CASSLAGEYEQYF
TRBJ2-1	.	.	TRBV29-1	TGCAGCGTTGTACAAGGGCAGGGTGTGGGTGAGCAGTTCTTC	CSVVQGQGVGEQFF
TRBJ2-3	.	TRBD2	TRBV11-3	TGTGCCAGCAGCTTACTAGCGGAGAACACAGATACGCAGTATTTT	CASSLLAENTDTQYF
TRBJ1-2	.	.	TRBV6-5	TGTGCCAGCAGTTACTCGAAGGGCCTCGGAAGCGACTTC	CASSYSKGLGSDF
TRBJ1-2	.	TRBD1	TRBV28	TGTGCCAGCAGTGAAATCGGGACAGGGTTCTATGGCTACACCTTC	CASSEIGTGFYGYTF
TRBJ2-1	.	TRBD2	TRBV2	TGTGCCAGCAAAATCGGGGGGAGCTCCTACAATGAGCAGTTCTTC	CASKIGGSSYNEQFF
TRBJ2-6	.	.	TRBV2	TGTGCCAGCAGTAACCAGGAGTCCAGCTCTGGGGCCAACGTCCTGACTTTC	CASSNQESSSGANVLTF
TRBJ1-3	.	TRBD1	TRBV6-5	TGTGCCAGCAGGAGGGACAGCGGAAACACCATATATTTT	CASRRDSGNTIYF
TRBJ1-1	.	.	TRBV27	TGTGCCAGCAGTTTATCGTTCAGGACTGAAGCTTTCTTT	CASSLSFRTEAFF
TRBJ2-7	.	.	TRBV18	TGTGCCAGCTCACGGACGGACACGATCTCTTCCAGCGAGCAGTACTTC	CASSRTDTISSSEQYF
TRBJ1-2	once	.	TRBV7-9	TGTGCCAGCAGCTTAGTTGAGGGGGAAACCTATGGCTACACCTTC	CASSLVEGETYGYTF
TRBJ2-3	.	TRBD2	TRBV6-5	TGTGCCAGCAGGGACTTAGCGGGAGGCACAGATACGCAGTATTTT	CASRDLAGGTDTQYF
TRBJ1-5	.	.	TRBV5-1	TGCGCCAGCAGCTTGGGGGGAGATCAGCCCCAGCATTTT	CASSLGGDQPQHF
TRBJ2-1	.	TRBD1	TRBV7-2	TGTGCCAGCAGCTTAGCTTCGAGGACAGGGTTGTTTTCGGTCAATGAGCAGTTCTTC	CASSLASRTGLFSVNEQFF
TRBJ2-2	.	TRBD1	TRBV5-6	TGTGCCAGCAGCACCGGGACAGGGACCGGGGAGCTGTTTTTT	CASSTGTGTGELFF
TRBJ2-7	once	TRBD1	TRBV5-5	TGTGCCAGCAGCTACGACAGGGATAGTACCTACGAGCAGTACTTC	CASSYDRDSTYEQYF
TRBJ2-1	.	.	TRBV30	TGTGCCTGGAGCCACGATCGTGGTGAGCAGTTCTTC	CAWSHDRGEQFF
TRBJ2-1	.	.	TRBV28	TGTGCCAGCAGTTTATTTAGCGACAATGAGCAGTTCTTC	CASSLFSDNEQFF
TRBJ2-3	.	TRBD2	TRBV5-1	TGCGCCAGCAGCCCCGGACTAGCGGGAGGGCCAGGCACAGATACGCAGTATTTT	CASSPGLAGGPGTDTQYF
TRBJ2-7	once	.	TRBV4-1	TGCGCCAGCAGCCATATCGGCCGGGCCCTAGGGGCCTACGAGCAGTACTTC	CASSHIGRALGAYEQYF
TRBJ2-7	.	.	TRBV9	TGTGCCAGCAGCGTAGAGGCTAGCCCCTACGAGCAGTACTTC	CASSVEASPYEQYF
TRBJ2-2	.	.	TRBV30	TGTGCCTGGAGTGTCCTGGGGACGGCCGGGGAGCTGTTTTTT	CAWSVLGTAGELFF
TRBJ1-1	.	.	TRBV7-9	TGTGCCAGCAGCTTAGCCGGGGTAGGTGAAGCTTTCTTT	CASSLAGVGEAFF
TRBJ2-5	.	TRBD2	TRBV28	TGTGCCAGCAGTTCCCGCCCTAGGACTAGCCGAGGGGGAGAGACCCAGTACTTC	CASSSRPRTSRGGETQYF
TRBJ1-3	.	.	TRBV9	TGTGCCAGCAGGGTCGGGACCTCTGGAAACACCATATATTTT	CASRVGTSGNTIYF
TRBJ2-7	.	TRBD2	TRBV13	TGTGCCAGCAGCTCCGGGACTAGCGCCCAAGAGCAGTACTTC	CASSSGTSAQEQYF
TRBJ2-7	.	TRBD1	TRBV28	TGTGCCAGCAGTTCCCCCTTGGGACAGGGGGCCTCCCCGCCTGACGAGCAGTACTTC	CASSSPLGQGASPPDEQYF
TRBJ2-7	once	TRBD2	TRBV5-5	TGTGCCAGCAGCTTACCTGCAGCGGGAGGGCCCTACGAGCAGTACTTC	CASSLPAAGGPYEQYF
TRBJ2-1	once	TRBD2	TRBV5-1	TGCGCCAGCAGCAGAGCGGGAGGTTCCTACAATGAGCAGTTCTTC	CASSRAGGSYNEQFF
TRBJ1-4	few	.	TRBV28	TGTGCCAGCAGTTTGGAAGGGGGGGTTCGAGAAAAACTGTTTTTT	CASSLEGGVREKLFF
TRBJ2-3	.	.	TRBV27	TGTGCCAGCAGTTTAGGGGCTTTCACCACAGATACGCAGTATTTT	CASSLGAFTTDTQYF